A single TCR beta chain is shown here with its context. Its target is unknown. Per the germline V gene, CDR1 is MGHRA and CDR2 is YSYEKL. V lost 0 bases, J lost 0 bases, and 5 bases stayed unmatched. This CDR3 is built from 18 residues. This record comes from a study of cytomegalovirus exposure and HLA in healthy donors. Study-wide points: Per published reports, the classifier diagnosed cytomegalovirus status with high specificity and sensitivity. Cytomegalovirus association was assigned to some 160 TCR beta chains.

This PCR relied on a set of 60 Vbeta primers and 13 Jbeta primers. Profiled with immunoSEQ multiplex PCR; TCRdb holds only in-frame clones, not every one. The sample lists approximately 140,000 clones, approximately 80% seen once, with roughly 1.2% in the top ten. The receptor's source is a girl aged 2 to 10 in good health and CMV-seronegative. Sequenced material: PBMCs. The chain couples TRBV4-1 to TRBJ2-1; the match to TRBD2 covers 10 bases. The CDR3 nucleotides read TGCGCCAGCAGCCAAGAAGGTAGCGGGGGGATCTCCTACAATGAGCAGTTCTTC. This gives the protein CASSQEGSGGISYNEQFF.